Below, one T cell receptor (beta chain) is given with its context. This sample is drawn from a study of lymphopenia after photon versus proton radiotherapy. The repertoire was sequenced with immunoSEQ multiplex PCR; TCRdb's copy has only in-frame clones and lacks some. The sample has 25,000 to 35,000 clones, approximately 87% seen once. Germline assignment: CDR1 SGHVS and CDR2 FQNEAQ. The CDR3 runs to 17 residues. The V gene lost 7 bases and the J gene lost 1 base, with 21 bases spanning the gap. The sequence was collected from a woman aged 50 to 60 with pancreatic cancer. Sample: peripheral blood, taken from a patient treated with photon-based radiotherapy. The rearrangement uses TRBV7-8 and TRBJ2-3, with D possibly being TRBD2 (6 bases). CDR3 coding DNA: TGTGCCAGCAACGGCGGGGCAGGTGGGGTGCGCACAGATACGCAGTATTTT. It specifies CASNGGAGGVRTDTQYF.